Following are 9 T cell receptor beta chains from one sample sequenced in a study of cytomegalovirus exposure and HLA in healthy donors (dated by TCRdb to about 2017). Library construction relied on the immunoSEQ multiplex PCR assay. A mixture of 60 forward primers for TCR Vbeta segments and 13 reverse primers for TCR Jbeta segments was used in the multiplex PCR. Drawn from immuneACCESS, this table holds only the in-frame rearrangements with V and J called that TCRdb kept. Clones are partly lost; checked studies trace under half to an unresolved V gene and leave the rest unexplained. The sample's records list approximately 96,000 clones. The ten largest clones add up to 5.5% of the sample. The sample consisted of PBMCs. The receptors come from a girl aged 10-17 years in good health and CMV-seropositive.

The rearrangement links TRBV19 to TRBJ2-1; D is perhaps TRBD2 (5 bases). The CDR3 extends over 14 amino acids. V was clipped by 6 bases and J by 8 bases, with 17 bases between them. Per the germline V gene, CDR1 is LNHDA and CDR2 is SQIVND (reference sequence). The CDR3 region has the DNA TGTGCCAGTAGCGACCGGGGAGTTGGGGATGAGCAGTTCTTC. It encodes CASSDRGVGDEQFF.

The V gene is TRBV2, the J gene TRBJ2-5; no clear D. There are 12 residues in the CDR3. V was pared by 8 bases and J by 0 bases, with 7 bases between. The germline gives CDR1 SNHLY, CDR2 FYNNEI. The CDR3 is CASRSNQETQYF. CDR3 in DNA: TGTGCCAGCCGGTCGAACCAAGAGACCCAGTACTTC. The entire variable domain, with the rest obtained from reference TRBV2 and TRBJ2-5, is as follows: EPEVTQTPSHQVTQMGQEVILRCVPISNHLYFYWYRQILGQKVEFLVSFYNNEISEKSEIFDDQFSVERPDGSNFTLKIRSTKLEDSAMYFCASRSNQETQYFGPGTRLLVL.

The chain uses TRBV6-6 and TRBJ2-5; TRBD1 matches 10 bases. The CDR3 contains 14 residues. Unmatched junction bases numbered 8, after V lost 8 bases and J lost 5 bases. CDR1 is MNHNY, CDR2 SVGAGI, per germline (reference sequence). The CDR3 sequence: CASFQGQGEETQYF. For the CDR3, the DNA is TGTGCCAGCTTCCAAGGACAGGGGGAGGAGACCCAGTACTTC.

The gene calls are TRBV30 and TRBJ2-5; 8 bases fit TRBD1. This CDR3 comprises 12 residues. Germline CDR1 is GTSNPN and CDR2 is SVGIG (reference sequence). Trimming removed 8 bases from V and 2 bases from J; junction bases left unmatched: 4. CDR3 sequence: CAHRQGQETQYF. The CDR3 region has the DNA TGTGCCCATAGACAGGGGCAAGAGACCCAGTACTTC.

This sequence joins TRBV4-1 and TRBJ1-5; D ambiguous. Trimming shortened V by 1 base and J by 11 bases, and 12 bases separated the two germline ends. The CDR3 contains 13 residues. Germline V lookup: CDR1 MGHRA, CDR2 YSYEKL. CDR3 in DNA: TGCGCCAGCAGCCAAGTACCCGAGGAGGCCCAGCATTTT. This translates into CASSQVPEEAQHF.

The chain carries TRBV7-2 and TRBJ1-5; weak D call: TRBD1 (5 bases). Trimming stripped 5 bases from V and 3 bases from J, with 11 bases between. This CDR3 contains 14 residues. From germline, CDR1 is SGHTA and CDR2 FQGNSA. Here the CDR3 reads CASSLQVDNQPQHF. The CDR3, as DNA: TGTGCCAGCAGCCTACAGGTAGACAATCAGCCCCAGCATTTT.

The chain recombines TRBV11-3 with TRBJ1-2; D is unclear. The CDR3 runs to 13 residues. The germline V gene has CDR1 SGHNT and CDR2 YENEEA. With 6 bases removed from V and 7 bases from J, the gap between germline ends came to 15 bases. CDR3 DNA sequence: TGTGCCAGCAGTCATACAGTCCTGGCTGGCTACACCTTC. This encodes CASSHTVLAGYTF.

Points on this clone: The junction does not match germline at one end; this may be a read error. The chain has TRBV6-6 and TRBJ2-1, with unresolved D. The germline V gene encodes CDR1 MNHNY and CDR2 SVGAGI (reference sequence). CDR3 length: 15 amino acids. Here the CDR3 DNA reads TGTGCCAGCAGCCGCAGTGTTAGCTCCGACAATGAGCAGTTCTTC. This encodes CASSRSVSSDNEQFF.

The genes are TRBV2 and TRBJ2-5; 9 nucleotides line up with TRBD2. This CDR3 spans 15 amino acids. The germline CDR1 and CDR2 sequences are SNHLY and FYNNEI. Trimming cost V 5 bases and J 5 bases; bases outside gene matches: 9. This CDR3 reads CASSPQAGGPETQYF. The CDR3 DNA is TGTGCCAGCAGTCCACAGGCGGGGGGGCCGGAGACCCAGTACTTC. Supplemented by reference TRBV2 and TRBJ2-5, the full variable domain reads EPEVTQTPSHQVTQMGQEVILRCVPISNHLYFYWYRQILGQKVEFLVSFYNNEISEKSEIFDDQFSVERPDGSNFTLKIRSTKLEDSAMYFCASSPQAGGPETQYFGPGTRLLVL.